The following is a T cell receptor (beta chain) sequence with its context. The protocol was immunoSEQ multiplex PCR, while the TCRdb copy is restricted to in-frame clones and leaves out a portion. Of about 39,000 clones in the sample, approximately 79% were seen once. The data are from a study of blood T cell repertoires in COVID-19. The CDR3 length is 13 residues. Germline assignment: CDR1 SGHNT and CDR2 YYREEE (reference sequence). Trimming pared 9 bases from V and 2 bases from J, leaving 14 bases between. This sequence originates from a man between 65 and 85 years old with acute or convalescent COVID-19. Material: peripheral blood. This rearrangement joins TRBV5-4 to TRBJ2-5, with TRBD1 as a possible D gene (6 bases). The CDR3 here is CAINPQGQETQYF. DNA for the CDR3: TGTGCCATCAACCCCCAGGGGCAAGAGACCCAGTACTTC.